The clone carrying this TCR beta chain appeared once. Per the authors' pipeline: Reference gene primer amplification gave estimated nucleated cell counts. Using immunoSEQ multiplex PCR, the repertoire was profiled, and TCRdb retains in-frame clones only, with some absent. V and J calls and clone size come straight from that table; D and trimming were deduced from the DNA. The sample consists of over 150,000 clones, around nine tenths of them appearing once. The data were obtained in a study of blood T cell repertoires in COVID-19. Study as a whole: The United States, Italy and Spain were the sources of the acute and convalescent COVID-19 samples. The analysed material was cDNA or gDNA that came from T cells, B-cell-depleted T cells, or PBMCs.

The specimen was peripheral blood. This clonotype was obtained from a man aged 50 or older with acute or convalescent COVID-19.

CDR3 loop: CASSSWIAGITDTQYF. The DNA for the CDR3 is TGTGCCAGCAGCTCCTGGATCGCAGGAATCACAGATACGCAGTATTTT. The rearrangement uses TRBV5-4 and TRBJ2-3, with D unresolved. The germline V gene has CDR1 SGHNT and CDR2 YYREEE (reference sequence). The germline V and J ends were trimmed by 3 bases and 2 bases, with 16 bases remaining between them. The CDR3 totals 16 residues.